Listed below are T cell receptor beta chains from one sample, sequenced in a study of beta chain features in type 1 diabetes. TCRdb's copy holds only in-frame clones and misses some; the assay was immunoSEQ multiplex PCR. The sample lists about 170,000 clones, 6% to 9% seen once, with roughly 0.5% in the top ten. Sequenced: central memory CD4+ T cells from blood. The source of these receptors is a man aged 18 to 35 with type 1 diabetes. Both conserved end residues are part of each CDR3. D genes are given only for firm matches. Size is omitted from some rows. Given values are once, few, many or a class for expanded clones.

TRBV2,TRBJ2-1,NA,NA,TGTGCCAGCAGTGAGGGTAACGACAGAAGCGATGAGCAGTTCTTC,CASSEGNDRSDEQFF
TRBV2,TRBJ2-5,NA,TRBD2,TGTGCCAGCAGTCGATCCGGGACTAGCGGGGTCGGGGAGACCCAGTACTTC,CASSRSGTSGVGETQYF
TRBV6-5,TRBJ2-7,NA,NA,TGTGCCAGCAGTTACTCGTGGTTTCGGGGGTTGAACGAGCAGTACTTC,CASSYSWFRGLNEQYF
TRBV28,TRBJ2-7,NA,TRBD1,TGTGCCAGCAGTTCGCCGGGACAGGGGAGTTTCGAGCAGTACTTC,CASSSPGQGSFEQYF
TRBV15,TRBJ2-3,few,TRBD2,TGTGCCACCAGCAGAGTGACTAGCGGGAACGCAGATACGCAGTATTTT,CATSRVTSGNADTQYF
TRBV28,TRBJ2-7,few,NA,TGTGCCAGCAGGACAACAGGGTTATGGACCTACGAGCAGTACTTC,CASRTTGLWTYEQYF
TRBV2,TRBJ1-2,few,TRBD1,TGTGGGGGGAAAGGGGGCGGCTATGGCTACACCTTC,CGGKGGGYGYTF
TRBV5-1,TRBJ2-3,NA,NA,TGCGCCAGCACACAGACGGACACAGATACGCAGTATTTT,CASTQTDTDTQYF
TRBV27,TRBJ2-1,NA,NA,TGTGCCAGCAGCCTAGCGCCTAGCTCCTACAATGAGCAGTTCTTC,CASSLAPSSYNEQFF
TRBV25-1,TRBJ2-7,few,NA,TGTGCCAGCAGTGAACAGACAGGGACTCGGGAGCAGTACTTC,CASSEQTGTREQYF
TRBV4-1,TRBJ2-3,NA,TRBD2,TGCGCCAGCAGCCCACGACTAGCGGGAGATGGCCCAGATACGCAGTATTTT,CASSPRLAGDGPDTQYF
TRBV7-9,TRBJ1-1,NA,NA,TGTGCCAGCAGCTTAGCTCTTGCGGGTACGAACACTGAAGCTTTCTTT,CASSLALAGTNTEAFF
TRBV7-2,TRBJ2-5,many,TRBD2,TGTGCCAGCAGCTACGGACTAGCGGGGAAGACCCAGTACTTC,CASSYGLAGKTQYF
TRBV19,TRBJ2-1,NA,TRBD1,TGTGCCAGTTCGGACAGGTTCGGGGAGCAGTTCTTC,CASSDRFGEQFF
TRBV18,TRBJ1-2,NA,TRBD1,TGTGCCAGCTCACCGTCAGGGGGAATCGACTATGGCTACACCTTC,CASSPSGGIDYGYTF
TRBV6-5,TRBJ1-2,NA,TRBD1,TGTGCCAGCAGCAGGGACAGCTATGGCTACACCTTC,CASSRDSYGYTF
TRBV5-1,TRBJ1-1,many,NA,TGCGCCAGCAGTGTCAGGGGTGGCACTGAAGCTTTCTTT,CASSVRGGTEAFF
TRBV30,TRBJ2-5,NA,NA,TGTGCCTGGAGTGTAACCGGGGGTCCACAAGAGACCCAGTACTTC,CAWSVTGGPQETQYF
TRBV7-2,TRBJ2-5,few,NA,TGTGCCAGCAGTTACGGCGGGGGCGGCCAAGAGACCCAGTACTTC,CASSYGGGGQETQYF
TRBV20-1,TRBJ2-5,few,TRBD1,TGCAGTGCGCATTACAGGGGGCTCCAGTACTTC,CSAHYRGLQYF
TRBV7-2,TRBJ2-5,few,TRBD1,TGTGCCAGCAGCTTAGAACAGGGGTCAGAGACCCAGTACTTC,CASSLEQGSETQYF
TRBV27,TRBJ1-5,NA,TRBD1,TGTGCCAGCAGTTTACTTGGGGACAGGGAGCAGCCCCAGCATTTT,CASSLLGDREQPQHF
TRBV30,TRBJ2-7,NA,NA,TGTGCCTGGCGCGCGCTGGGGGCACTTTCCGCCTACGAGCAGTACTTC,CAWRALGALSAYEQYF
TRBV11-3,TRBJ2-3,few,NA,TGTGCCAGCAGCTTCACAGGGTCAGATACGCAGTATTTT,CASSFTGSDTQYF
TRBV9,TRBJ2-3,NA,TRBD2,TGTGCCAGCAGCGTCGACACCCTAGCGGCTACAGATACGCAGTATTTT,CASSVDTLAATDTQYF
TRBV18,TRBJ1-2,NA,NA,TGTGCCAGCTCACCACAGTCAGACTATGGCTACACCTTC,CASSPQSDYGYTF
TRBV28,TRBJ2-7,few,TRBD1,TGTGCCAGCAGTTCTGGGACAGCCAACTCCTACGAGCAGTACTTC,CASSSGTANSYEQYF
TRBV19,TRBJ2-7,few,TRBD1,TGTGCCAGTAGTACCAAGGACAGGGTAATCGAGCAGTACTTC,CASSTKDRVIEQYF
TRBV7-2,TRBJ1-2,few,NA,TGTGCCAGCAGCTCCCTGGCCTCGGGCTACACCTTC,CASSSLASGYTF
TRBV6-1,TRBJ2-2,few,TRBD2,TGTGCCAGCAGCGCAGTAGCGGGAGCTCCCGGGGAGCTGTTTTTT,CASSAVAGAPGELFF
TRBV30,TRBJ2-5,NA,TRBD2,TGTGCCTGTAAAGCGGGGGCTCAGGAGACCCAGTACTTC,CACKAGAQETQYF
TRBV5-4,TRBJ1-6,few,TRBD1,TGTGCCAGCAGCTCTGGACAGGGGAATTCACCCCTCCACTTT,CASSSGQGNSPLHF
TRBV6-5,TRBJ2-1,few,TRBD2,TGTGCCAGCAGGTCCGGGACTAGCGGGATCAATGAGCAGTTCTTC,CASRSGTSGINEQFF
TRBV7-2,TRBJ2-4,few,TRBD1,TGTGCCAGCAGCGAAGGACAGGGGGCAAACATTCAGTACTTC,CASSEGQGANIQYF
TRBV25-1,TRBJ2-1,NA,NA,TGTGCCAGCAGTCGACGAGCGACAGATGAGCAGTTCTTC,CASSRRATDEQFF
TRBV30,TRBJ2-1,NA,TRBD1,TGTGCCTGGGGAACAGGGGCGTACAATGAGCAGTTCTTC,CAWGTGAYNEQFF
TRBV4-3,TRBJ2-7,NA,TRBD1,TGCGCCAGCAGCCTACACCGGGACAGGGAGGCCTACGAGCAGTACTTC,CASSLHRDREAYEQYF
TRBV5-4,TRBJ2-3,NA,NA,TGTGCCAGCAGCTTGCCGGGAGACCACGGGGATACGCAGTATTTT,CASSLPGDHGDTQYF
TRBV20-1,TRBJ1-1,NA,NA,TGCAGTGCTAGGCAGAATGAAGCTTTCTTT,CSARQNEAFF
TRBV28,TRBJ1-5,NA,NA,TGTGCCAGCAGTTTCACCACAGGGTTGGGTTATCAGCCCCAGCATTTT,CASSFTTGLGYQPQHF
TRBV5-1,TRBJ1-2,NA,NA,TGCGCCAGCAGCCTACCCTCGTCGGGCGGGGAGGACTACACCTTC,CASSLPSSGGEDYTF
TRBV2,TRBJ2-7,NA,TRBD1,TGTGCCAGCAACCGACAGGGGCTCACCTACGAGCAGTACTTC,CASNRQGLTYEQYF
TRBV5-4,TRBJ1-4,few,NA,TGTGCCAGCAGCTATAGACGTCTTGGAGATGAAAAACTGTTTTTT,CASSYRRLGDEKLFF
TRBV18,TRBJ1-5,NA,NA,TGTGCCAGCTCACCCGGGCCAGGGGCTCATCAGCCCCAGCATTTT,CASSPGPGAHQPQHF
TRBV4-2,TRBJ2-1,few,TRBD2,TGTGCCAGCAGCCACCATCGTGGGACTAGCGGGAGTGTCTATGAGCAGTTCTTC,CASSHHRGTSGSVYEQFF
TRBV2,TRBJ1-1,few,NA,TGTGCCAGCAGTTTACAGGGTTTGACTGAAGCTTTCTTT,CASSLQGLTEAFF
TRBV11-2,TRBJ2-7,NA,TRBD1,TGTGCCAGCAGCTCCCGGGACAGGGGACTCGAGCAGTACTTC,CASSSRDRGLEQYF
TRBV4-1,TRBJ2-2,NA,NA,TGCGCCAGCAGCCAGGAGCTCGGGGAGCTGTTTTTT,CASSQELGELFF
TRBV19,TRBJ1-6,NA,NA,TGTGCCAGTCGCTTTGGCAGACATGAACCTTCACCCCTCCACTTT,CASRFGRHEPSPLHF
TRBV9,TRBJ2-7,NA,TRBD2,TGTGCCAGCAGCCTAGGACTAGCGGGGGTCTCCTACGAGCAGTACTTC,CASSLGLAGVSYEQYF
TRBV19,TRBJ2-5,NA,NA,TGTGCCAGTAGTATCTCAGGGGCGCGTCGGGAGACCCAGTACTTC,CASSISGARRETQYF
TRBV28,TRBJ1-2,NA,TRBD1,TGTGCCAGCAGTCCGGCTGAGGACAGGGGTTTATTCTATGGCTACACCTTC,CASSPAEDRGLFYGYTF
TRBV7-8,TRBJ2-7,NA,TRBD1,TGTGCCAGCAGTACGGGACAGGGGGACGAGCAGTACTTC,CASSTGQGDEQYF